Listed below are T cell receptor beta chains from one sample, sequenced in a study of shared clonotypes between healthy human individuals. Here immunoSEQ multiplex PCR was the method, and the copy in TCRdb shows in-frame clones only, minus some. The table shows about 2.4 million clones, with more than 85% occurring only once. Sequencing was carried out using naive CD4+ T cells from PBMCs. The receptors here all came from a man aged 18 to 35 in good health. Some clones in this sample may be carry-over from other donors' samples. CDR3s include the opening cysteine and the closing phenylalanine or tryptophan. Fields, in order: clone size, D gene, J gene, V gene, CDR3 protein, CDR3 DNA. The D gene is left open where the match is weak. The size field is filled for only some rows; it gives once, few, many or a size class.

abundance: -; d_gene: TRBD2; j_gene: TRBJ2-1; v_gene: TRBV10-3; CDR3aa: CAITVAGETNEQFF; CDR3nt: TGTGCCATCACCGTAGCGGGAGAGACCAATGAGCAGTTCTTC
abundance: -; d_gene: TRBD2; j_gene: TRBJ2-3; v_gene: TRBV15; CDR3aa: CATSGGSGSLTDTQYF; CDR3nt: TGTGCCACCAGCGGGGGTAGCGGGAGCCTCACAGATACGCAGTATTTT
abundance: -; d_gene: -; j_gene: TRBJ1-1; v_gene: TRBV5-1; CDR3aa: CASRYGGVTEAFF; CDR3nt: TGCGCCAGCAGGTACGGTGGGGTCACTGAAGCTTTCTTT
abundance: -; d_gene: -; j_gene: TRBJ1-1; v_gene: TRBV19; CDR3aa: CASSISGVNTEAFF; CDR3nt: TGTGCCAGTAGTATATCGGGGGTGAACACTGAAGCTTTCTTT
abundance: -; d_gene: TRBD1; j_gene: TRBJ2-3; v_gene: TRBV29-1; CDR3aa: CSTGTADDTQYF; CDR3nt: TGCAGCACCGGGACAGCGGATGATACGCAGTATTTT
abundance: -; d_gene: -; j_gene: TRBJ1-2; v_gene: TRBV27; CDR3aa: CASSSHGAGTPLGYGYTF; CDR3nt: TGTGCCAGCAGTTCTCACGGGGCCGGGACCCCTCTTGGATATGGCTACACCTTC
abundance: -; d_gene: -; j_gene: TRBJ2-1; v_gene: TRBV7-9; CDR3aa: CASSSRGYEQFF; CDR3nt: TGTGCCAGCAGCTCCAGGGGCTATGAGCAGTTCTTC
abundance: -; d_gene: -; j_gene: TRBJ2-2; v_gene: TRBV5-1; CDR3aa: CASSERWNTGELFF; CDR3nt: TGCGCCAGCAGCGAGCGATGGAACACCGGGGAGCTGTTTTTT
abundance: -; d_gene: -; j_gene: TRBJ1-2; v_gene: TRBV15; CDR3aa: CATSRVPPQGGANYGYTF; CDR3nt: TGTGCCACCAGCAGAGTCCCACCGCAGGGCGGAGCTAACTATGGCTACACCTTC
abundance: -; d_gene: -; j_gene: TRBJ1-1; v_gene: TRBV29-1; CDR3aa: CSVARGNTEAFF; CDR3nt: TGCAGCGTTGCCAGGGGGAACACTGAAGCTTTCTTT
abundance: -; d_gene: TRBD1; j_gene: TRBJ2-3; v_gene: TRBV9; CDR3aa: CASSDDREDTQYF; CDR3nt: TGTGCCAGCAGCGACGACAGGGAAGATACGCAGTATTTT
abundance: -; d_gene: -; j_gene: TRBJ2-7; v_gene: TRBV14; CDR3aa: CASSLTGNEQYF; CDR3nt: TGTGCCAGCAGCCTCACAGGGAACGAGCAGTACTTC
abundance: -; d_gene: TRBD1; j_gene: TRBJ2-3; v_gene: TRBV19; CDR3aa: CASSGQGRADTQYF; CDR3nt: TGTGCCAGCTCGGGACAGGGAAGAGCAGATACGCAGTATTTT
abundance: -; d_gene: TRBD1; j_gene: TRBJ2-7; v_gene: TRBV28; CDR3aa: CASSSGTGYTPSPYEQYF; CDR3nt: TGTGCCAGCAGCTCCGGGACAGGATACACCCCCAGTCCCTACGAGCAGTACTTC
abundance: -; d_gene: TRBD2; j_gene: TRBJ2-3; v_gene: TRBV14; CDR3aa: CASSPDPRTSFGWADTQYF; CDR3nt: TGTGCCAGCAGCCCCGACCCTCGGACTAGCTTTGGGTGGGCAGATACGCAGTATTTT
abundance: -; d_gene: -; j_gene: TRBJ2-2; v_gene: TRBV5-1; CDR3aa: CASSSGGYTRGAGTGELFF; CDR3nt: TGCGCCAGCAGCTCGGGGGGATATACCAGGGGCGCAGGCACCGGGGAGCTGTTTTTT
abundance: few; d_gene: -; j_gene: TRBJ1-1; v_gene: TRBV9; CDR3aa: CASSVADTEAFF; CDR3nt: TGTGCCAGCAGCGTAGCAGACACTGAAGCTTTCTTT
abundance: -; d_gene: TRBD2; j_gene: TRBJ2-7; v_gene: TRBV11-2; CDR3aa: CASRLGGSSYEQYF; CDR3nt: TGTGCCAGCAGATTGGGAGGGTCGAGCTACGAGCAGTACTTC
abundance: -; d_gene: -; j_gene: TRBJ2-7; v_gene: TRBV5-1; CDR3aa: CASSLFAEGVSIQYF; CDR3nt: TGCGCCAGCAGCTTGTTCGCAGAGGGTGTGTCTATTCAGTACTTC
abundance: -; d_gene: -; j_gene: TRBJ2-7; v_gene: TRBV7-3; CDR3aa: CASSLGTGTGVQYF; CDR3nt: TGTGCCAGCAGCTTAGGTACCGGGACCGGGGTGCAGTACTTC
abundance: -; d_gene: TRBD2; j_gene: TRBJ2-3; v_gene: TRBV7-9; CDR3aa: CASSWSGTSGSTDTQYF; CDR3nt: TGTGCCAGCAGCTGGTCCGGGACTAGCGGGAGCACAGATACGCAGTATTTT
abundance: few; d_gene: TRBD2; j_gene: TRBJ2-7; v_gene: TRBV7-2; CDR3aa: CASSLTSGTYEQYF; CDR3nt: TGTGCCAGCAGCTTAACTAGCGGGACCTACGAGCAGTACTTC
abundance: -; d_gene: -; j_gene: TRBJ1-3; v_gene: TRBV28; CDR3aa: CASSPHSTGNTIYF; CDR3nt: TGTGCCAGCAGTCCCCACAGCACTGGAAACACCATATATTTT
abundance: -; d_gene: TRBD1; j_gene: TRBJ2-7; v_gene: TRBV30; CDR3aa: CASDWTGSHYEQYF; CDR3nt: TGTGCCTCCGACTGGACAGGCTCGCACTACGAGCAGTACTTC
abundance: once; d_gene: -; j_gene: TRBJ1-2; v_gene: TRBV14; CDR3aa: CASSQESRGRLGGYTF; CDR3nt: TGTGCCAGCAGCCAAGAATCTCGGGGCCGCCTCGGTGGCTACACCTTC
abundance: -; d_gene: TRBD2; j_gene: TRBJ2-7; v_gene: TRBV7-6; CDR3aa: CASSLKVAGVNEQYF; CDR3nt: TGTGCCAGCAGCTTGAAGGTAGCGGGAGTAAACGAGCAGTACTTC
abundance: -; d_gene: -; j_gene: TRBJ2-1; v_gene: TRBV11-3; CDR3aa: CASSLEGGGRYNEQFF; CDR3nt: TGTGCCAGCAGCTTAGAAGGGGGAGGAAGATACAATGAGCAGTTCTTC
abundance: -; d_gene: -; j_gene: TRBJ2-4; v_gene: TRBV5-5; CDR3aa: CASSFLLSEQYF; CDR3nt: TGTGCCAGCAGCTTCCTCCTTAGTGAGCAGTACTTC
abundance: -; d_gene: -; j_gene: TRBJ2-5; v_gene: TRBV18; CDR3aa: CASSSGIQETQYF; CDR3nt: TGTGCCAGCTCCTCGGGGATCCAAGAGACCCAGTACTTC
abundance: -; d_gene: -; j_gene: TRBJ2-7; v_gene: TRBV6-1; CDR3aa: CASSESTDEQYF; CDR3nt: TGTGCCAGCAGTGAATCAACAGACGAGCAGTACTTC
abundance: -; d_gene: TRBD2; j_gene: TRBJ2-3; v_gene: TRBV10-1; CDR3aa: CASSEGGADTQYF; CDR3nt: TGCGCCAGCAGTGAGGGGGGGGCAGATACGCAGTATTTT
abundance: -; d_gene: -; j_gene: TRBJ1-1; v_gene: TRBV2; CDR3aa: CASSEQGARVAEAFF; CDR3nt: TGTGCCAGCAGTGAACAGGGAGCGAGAGTTGCTGAAGCTTTCTTT
abundance: -; d_gene: -; j_gene: TRBJ2-7; v_gene: TRBV5-5; CDR3aa: CASSSGVGEQYF; CDR3nt: TGTGCCAGCAGCTCCGGGGTCGGGGAGCAGTACTTC
abundance: -; d_gene: TRBD2; j_gene: TRBJ2-7; v_gene: TRBV29-1; CDR3aa: CSVGLAPRSYEQYF; CDR3nt: TGCAGCGTTGGACTAGCGCCCCGCTCCTACGAGCAGTACTTC
abundance: -; d_gene: -; j_gene: TRBJ2-5; v_gene: TRBV27; CDR3aa: CASSARRTRVGTQYF; CDR3nt: TGTGCCAGCAGTGCACGACGCACTAGAGTAGGGACCCAGTACTTC
abundance: -; d_gene: -; j_gene: TRBJ1-1; v_gene: TRBV11-2; CDR3aa: CASSSLGLGNTEAFF; CDR3nt: TGTGCCAGCAGCTCCCTCGGATTGGGGAACACTGAAGCTTTCTTT
abundance: -; d_gene: TRBD2; j_gene: TRBJ2-7; v_gene: TRBV7-9; CDR3aa: CASSPRGGSIDEQYF; CDR3nt: TGTGCCAGCAGCCCCCGGGGCGGGAGTATCGACGAGCAGTACTTC
abundance: -; d_gene: -; j_gene: TRBJ2-1; v_gene: TRBV4-1; CDR3aa: CASSHPMGDPYNEQFF; CDR3nt: TGCGCCAGCAGCCACCCTATGGGGGATCCCTACAATGAGCAGTTCTTC
abundance: -; d_gene: TRBD2; j_gene: TRBJ2-1; v_gene: TRBV5-1; CDR3aa: CASSATSGYYNEQFF; CDR3nt: TGCGCCAGCAGCGCGACTAGCGGGTATTACAATGAGCAGTTCTTC
abundance: -; d_gene: -; j_gene: TRBJ1-2; v_gene: TRBV28; CDR3aa: CASSLTGTNYGYTF; CDR3nt: TGTGCCAGCAGTTTAACGGGGACCAACTATGGCTACACCTTC
abundance: -; d_gene: TRBD1; j_gene: TRBJ2-3; v_gene: TRBV6-6; CDR3aa: CASGGRQGATDTQYF; CDR3nt: TGTGCCAGCGGGGGGAGACAGGGGGCAACAGATACGCAGTATTTT
abundance: -; d_gene: -; j_gene: TRBJ1-2; v_gene: TRBV18; CDR3aa: CASSPPSNPAYGYTF; CDR3nt: TGTGCCAGCTCACCACCGTCTAATCCAGCCTATGGCTACACCTTC
abundance: once; d_gene: TRBD2; j_gene: TRBJ2-7; v_gene: TRBV6-5; CDR3aa: CASSYQKRGPSYEQYF; CDR3nt: TGTGCCAGCAGTTACCAAAAGCGGGGCCCCTCCTACGAGCAGTACTTC
abundance: -; d_gene: TRBD1; j_gene: TRBJ2-7; v_gene: TRBV4-1; CDR3aa: CASSQPGTGFHEQYF; CDR3nt: TGCGCCAGCAGCCAGCCCGGGACAGGGTTCCACGAGCAGTACTTC
abundance: -; d_gene: TRBD1; j_gene: TRBJ2-6; v_gene: TRBV5-1; CDR3aa: CASSANAGTGGTGANVLTF; CDR3nt: TGCGCCAGCAGCGCGAACGCCGGGACAGGGGGAACAGGGGCCAACGTCCTGACTTTC
abundance: -; d_gene: TRBD2; j_gene: TRBJ2-7; v_gene: TRBV19; CDR3aa: CASSREGTSGSYEQYF; CDR3nt: TGTGCCAGTAGCAGAGAGGGAACTAGCGGGAGCTACGAGCAGTACTTC
abundance: -; d_gene: -; j_gene: TRBJ2-3; v_gene: TRBV7-9; CDR3aa: CASSLVLADTDTQYF; CDR3nt: TGTGCCAGCAGCTTAGTCCTAGCTGACACAGATACGCAGTATTTT
abundance: -; d_gene: -; j_gene: TRBJ2-1; v_gene: TRBV28; CDR3aa: CASSQTSFYSYNEQFF; CDR3nt: TGTGCCAGCAGCCAAACTAGCTTTTATTCCTACAATGAGCAGTTCTTC
abundance: -; d_gene: -; j_gene: TRBJ2-1; v_gene: TRBV5-4; CDR3aa: CASSLEGGRADNEQFF; CDR3nt: TGTGCCAGCAGCTTGGAGGGTGGACGAGCCGATAATGAGCAGTTCTTC
abundance: -; d_gene: -; j_gene: TRBJ2-3; v_gene: TRBV18; CDR3aa: CASSPSPTADTQYF; CDR3nt: TGTGCCAGCTCACCGAGTCCGACAGCAGATACGCAGTATTTT
abundance: -; d_gene: -; j_gene: TRBJ2-2; v_gene: TRBV30; CDR3aa: CAWRLDSNTGELFF; CDR3nt: TGTGCCTGGAGGTTGGACTCGAACACCGGGGAGCTGTTTTTT
abundance: -; d_gene: TRBD2; j_gene: TRBJ2-7; v_gene: TRBV9; CDR3aa: CASSVVFGTSREQYF; CDR3nt: TGTGCCAGCAGCGTAGTTTTTGGGACTAGCCGCGAGCAGTACTTC
abundance: once; d_gene: TRBD2; j_gene: TRBJ2-1; v_gene: TRBV2; CDR3aa: CASSRTSGLREQFF; CDR3nt: TGTGCCAGCAGCAGAACTAGCGGCCTACGAGAGCAGTTCTTC
abundance: -; d_gene: TRBD2; j_gene: TRBJ2-3; v_gene: TRBV2; CDR3aa: CASSETLGREVGTQYF; CDR3nt: TGTGCCAGCAGTGAAACCCTCGGGCGGGAGGTGGGGACGCAGTATTTT
abundance: -; d_gene: -; j_gene: TRBJ2-2; v_gene: TRBV5-8; CDR3aa: CASSSGFSNTGELFF; CDR3nt: TGTGCCAGCAGCTCGGGGTTCTCGAACACCGGGGAGCTGTTTTTT
abundance: -; d_gene: -; j_gene: TRBJ2-5; v_gene: TRBV7-9; CDR3aa: CASSLFTDSQETQYF; CDR3nt: TGTGCCAGCAGCTTATTTACAGACTCCCAAGAGACCCAGTACTTC
abundance: -; d_gene: -; j_gene: TRBJ2-7; v_gene: TRBV5-4; CDR3aa: CASSFGVGEQYF; CDR3nt: TGTGCCAGCAGCTTCGGGGTGGGCGAGCAGTACTTC
abundance: -; d_gene: TRBD1; j_gene: TRBJ1-2; v_gene: TRBV27; CDR3aa: CASSLGTGDGYGYTF; CDR3nt: TGTGCCAGCAGTTTAGGTACAGGGGATGGCTATGGCTACACCTTC
abundance: -; d_gene: -; j_gene: TRBJ1-4; v_gene: TRBV4-2; CDR3aa: CASSQERVNEKLFF; CDR3nt: TGTGCCAGCAGCCAAGAGCGCGTTAATGAAAAACTGTTTTTT
abundance: -; d_gene: TRBD2; j_gene: TRBJ2-1; v_gene: TRBV6-6; CDR3aa: CASTLAGGNDEQFF; CDR3nt: TGTGCCAGCACTCTAGCGGGAGGAAACGATGAGCAGTTCTTC